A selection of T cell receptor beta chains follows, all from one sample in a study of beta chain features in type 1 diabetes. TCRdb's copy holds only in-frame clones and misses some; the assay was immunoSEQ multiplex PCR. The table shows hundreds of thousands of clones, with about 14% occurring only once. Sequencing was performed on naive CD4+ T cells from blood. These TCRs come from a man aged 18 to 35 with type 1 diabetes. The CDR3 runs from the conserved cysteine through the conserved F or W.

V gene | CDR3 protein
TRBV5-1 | CASSPTITGRTEAFF
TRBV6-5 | CASSPRRQGSNEQFF
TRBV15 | CATSRDRTGYGYTF
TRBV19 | CASSIDIVGSHYEQYF
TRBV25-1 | CASSERQRHDNEQFF
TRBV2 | CASSEQGADYGYTF
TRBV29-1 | CSVITSAGANVLTF
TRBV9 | CASSVASWTGELFF
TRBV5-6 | CASSSLTGEETQYF
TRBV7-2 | CASLQQGLNEQFF
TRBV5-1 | CASGTGERTGELFF
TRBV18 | CASSPPATAVEQFF
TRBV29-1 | CSVEARDYGYTF
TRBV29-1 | CSVASGNTIYF
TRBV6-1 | CASSERTKYF
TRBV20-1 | CSARGPGWKYF
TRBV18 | CASSPGTSGYNEQFF
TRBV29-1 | CSGGDKADYGYTF
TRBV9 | CASSVELAGVEQYF
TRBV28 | CASSTSGGTDTQYF
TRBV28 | CASSPSGQGNTEAFF
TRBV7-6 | CASSFAPGGRETQYF
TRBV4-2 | CASSARDRGYGYTF
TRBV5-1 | CASSPRPGLAGGRSYNEQFF
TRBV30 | CAWSIGLLGEQYF
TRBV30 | CAWSVWAYGYTF
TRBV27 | CASSLGTGDEKLFF
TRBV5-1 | CASSSTATGRDEQFF
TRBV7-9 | CASSSGRTDTQYF
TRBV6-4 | CASSSQPVSSYNEQFF
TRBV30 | CAWSVEQGARRETVEQFF
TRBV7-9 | CASSQGGSETQYF
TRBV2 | CASSELVYGSDYQETQYF
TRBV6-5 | CASSYRPGPSQETQYF
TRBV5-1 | CASSFDGLAGGSMQEFF
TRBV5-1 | CASSLEAGELFF
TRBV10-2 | CASSDPPRQGHRYGYTF
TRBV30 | CAWSLMGQAYQPQHF
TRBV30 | CAWSAETGVRGYGYTF
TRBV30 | CAWSVYWDKNIQYF
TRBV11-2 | CASSPGRLGNTEAFF
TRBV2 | CASSEVPIASTAIQYF
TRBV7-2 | CASSLAGQGAQEQYF
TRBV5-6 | CASSWQGSNQPQHF
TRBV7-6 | CASSLGLGATNEKLFF
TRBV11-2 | CASSPEANTGELFF